Sequencing of this T cell receptor beta chain was carried out in a study of blood T cell repertoires in COVID-19. Background on the study: PBMCs, B-cell-depleted T cells, or T cells were the source of the cDNA or gDNA that made up the material.

Enrollees, roughly 18 to 89 years old, lived in approximately 25 US areas. CDR3 length: 13 amino acids. Trimming removed 7 bases at V and 5 bases at J, with 14 bases between. The V gene's germline CDR1 is MNHEY and CDR2 SVGAGI. The table came from immunoSEQ multiplex PCR; TCRdb's copy has only in-frame clones and leaves some out. The sample lists about 500,000 clones, about nine tenths occurring once. Source material: PBMCs or T cells enriched from blood (not recorded which). The origin of this receptor is a woman between 18 and 29 years old who had recovered from COVID-19. This chain links TRBV6-5 with TRBJ1-1; tentatively, D is TRBD1 (6 bases). The CDR3 DNA follows: TGTGCCAGCATGAAGGGGGAGAGGACTGAAGCTTTCTTT. Amino acid sequence: CASMKGERTEAFF.